This T cell receptor beta chain was sequenced for a study of post-analysis software for immune sequencing data. Incorporated into the TCR beta cDNA libraries were unique molecular identifiers, which served to reduce PCR and sequencing biases. TCRdb reprocessed the PCR reads with MiXCR, giving one entry per CDR3 protein. The data show roughly 700,000 distinct CDR3 sequences, roughly 30% seen once. Broader study findings: Normalized Chao1 diversity was significantly reduced in patients versus controls. F measure grouped same-batch samples tightly together. Included in a set of roughly five TRBV segments more frequent in patients than controls were TRBV5-6, TRBV5-1 and TRBV20-1.

The J segment lost 6 bases and the V segment lost 2 bases, leaving 16 bases of the junction unmatched. The CDR3 length is 16 residues. Germline values: CDR1 DFQATT, CDR2 SNEGSKA (reference sequence). Notes on this clonotype: As yet, its antigen is unknown.

This receptor was identified in a girl between 5 and 17 years old with multiple sclerosis. The chain joins TRBV20-1 to TRBJ2-7, with 7 positions matching TRBD2. Sequencing input: blood. The CDR3 bases are TGCAGTGCTAGACAACCCACGACTAGCCAGTGGGGCGAGCAGTACTTC. The encoded protein is CSARQPTTSQWGEQYF.